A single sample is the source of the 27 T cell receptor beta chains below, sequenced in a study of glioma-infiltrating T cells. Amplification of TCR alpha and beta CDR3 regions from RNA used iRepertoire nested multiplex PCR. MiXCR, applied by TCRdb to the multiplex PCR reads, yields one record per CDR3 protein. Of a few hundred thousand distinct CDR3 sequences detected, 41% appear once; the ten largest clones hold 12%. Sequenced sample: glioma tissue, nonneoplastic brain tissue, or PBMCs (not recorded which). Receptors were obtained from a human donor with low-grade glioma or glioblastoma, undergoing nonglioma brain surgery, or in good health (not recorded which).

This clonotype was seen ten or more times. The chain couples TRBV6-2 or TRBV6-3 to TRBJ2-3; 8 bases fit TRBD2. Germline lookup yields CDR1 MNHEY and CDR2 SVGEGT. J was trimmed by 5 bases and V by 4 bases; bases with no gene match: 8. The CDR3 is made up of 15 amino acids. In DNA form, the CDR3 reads TGTGCCAGCAGTTCCTTAAGCGGGAGAGGAGATACGCAGTATTTT. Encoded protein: CASSSLSGRGDTQYF.

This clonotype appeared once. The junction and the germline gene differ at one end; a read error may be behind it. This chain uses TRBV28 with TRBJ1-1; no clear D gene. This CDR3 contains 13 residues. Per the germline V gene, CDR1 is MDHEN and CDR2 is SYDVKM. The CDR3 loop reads CAGSLYENTEAFF. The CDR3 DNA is TGTGCCGGCAGTTTATATGAGAACACTGAAGCTTTCTTT. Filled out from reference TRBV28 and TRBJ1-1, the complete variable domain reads DVKVTQSSRYLVKRTGEKVFLECVQDMDHENMFWYRQDPGLGLRLIYFSYDVKMKEKGDIPEGYSVSREKKERFSLILESASTNQTSMYLCAGSLYENTEAFFGQGTRLTVV.

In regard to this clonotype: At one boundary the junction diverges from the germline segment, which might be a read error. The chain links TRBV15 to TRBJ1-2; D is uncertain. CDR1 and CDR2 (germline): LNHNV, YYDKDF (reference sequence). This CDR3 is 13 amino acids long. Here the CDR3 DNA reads TGTGCCACCAGCAGAGATGCCCGCTTCGGGTACATCTTC. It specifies CATSRDARFGYIF.

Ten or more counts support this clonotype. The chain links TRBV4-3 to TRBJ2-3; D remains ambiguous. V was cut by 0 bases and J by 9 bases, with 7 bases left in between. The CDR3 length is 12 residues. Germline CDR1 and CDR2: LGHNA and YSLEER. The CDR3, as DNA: TGCGCCAGCAGCCAAGAAAGGCGAACGCAGTATTTT. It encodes CASSQERRTQYF.

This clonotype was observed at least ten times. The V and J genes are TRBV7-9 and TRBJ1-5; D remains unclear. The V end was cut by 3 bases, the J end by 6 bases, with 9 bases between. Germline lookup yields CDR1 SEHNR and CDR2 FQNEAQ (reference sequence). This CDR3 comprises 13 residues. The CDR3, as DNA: TGTGCCAGCAGCTTTGGTGGAACTCAGCCCCAGCATTTT. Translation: CASSFGGTQPQHF.

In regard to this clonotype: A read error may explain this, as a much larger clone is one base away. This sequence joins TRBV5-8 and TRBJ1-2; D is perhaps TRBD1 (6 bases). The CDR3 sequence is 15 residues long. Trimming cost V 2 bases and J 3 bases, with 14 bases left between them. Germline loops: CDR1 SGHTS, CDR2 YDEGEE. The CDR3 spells CASSLPDSDYYGYTF. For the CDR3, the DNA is TGTGCCAGCAGCTTACCGGACAGCGATTACTATGGCTACACCTTC.

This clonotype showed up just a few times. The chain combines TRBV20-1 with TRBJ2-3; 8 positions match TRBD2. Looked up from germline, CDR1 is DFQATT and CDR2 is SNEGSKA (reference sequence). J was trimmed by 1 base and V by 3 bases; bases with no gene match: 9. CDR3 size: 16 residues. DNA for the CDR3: TGCAGTGCTAGCCGGACGGGGGGGGGTGGCACAGATACGCAGTATTTT. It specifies CSASRTGGGGTDTQYF.

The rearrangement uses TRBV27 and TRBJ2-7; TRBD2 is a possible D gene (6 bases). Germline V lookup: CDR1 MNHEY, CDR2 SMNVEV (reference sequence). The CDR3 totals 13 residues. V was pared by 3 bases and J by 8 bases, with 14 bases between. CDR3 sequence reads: CASSLGGGDKQYF. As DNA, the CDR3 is TGTGCCAGCAGTTTGGGGGGTGGGGATAAGCAGTACTTC.

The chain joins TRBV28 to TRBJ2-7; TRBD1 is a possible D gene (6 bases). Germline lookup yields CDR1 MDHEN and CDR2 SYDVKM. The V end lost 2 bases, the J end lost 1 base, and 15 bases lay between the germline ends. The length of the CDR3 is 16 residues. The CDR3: CASSLRLGDISYEQYF. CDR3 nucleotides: TGTGCCAGCAGTTTAAGGTTAGGGGACATATCCTACGAGCAGTACTTC.

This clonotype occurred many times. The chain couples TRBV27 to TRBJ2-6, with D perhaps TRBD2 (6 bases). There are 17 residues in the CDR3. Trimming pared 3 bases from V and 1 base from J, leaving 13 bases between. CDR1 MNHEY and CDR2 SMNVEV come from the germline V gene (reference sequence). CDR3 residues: CASSFASAMSGANVLTF. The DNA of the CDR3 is TGTGCCAGCAGTTTTGCTAGCGCCATGTCTGGGGCCAACGTCCTGACTTTC.

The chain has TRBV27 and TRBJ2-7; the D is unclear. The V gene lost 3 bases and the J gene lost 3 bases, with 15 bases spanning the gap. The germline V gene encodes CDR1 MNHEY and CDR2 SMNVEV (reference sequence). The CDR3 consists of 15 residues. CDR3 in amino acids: CASSLSSGSCYEQYF. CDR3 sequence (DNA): TGTGCCAGCAGTTTGTCCTCAGGAAGCTGCTACGAGCAGTACTTC.

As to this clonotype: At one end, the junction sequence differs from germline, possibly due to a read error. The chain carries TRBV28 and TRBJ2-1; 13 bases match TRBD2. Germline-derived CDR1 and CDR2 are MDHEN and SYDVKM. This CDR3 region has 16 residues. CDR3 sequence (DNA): TGTGCCAGCAGTTTACCCTCGACTAGCGGGAGGAATGTGCAGTTCTTC. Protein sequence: CASSLPSTSGRNVQFF.

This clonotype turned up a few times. CDR3 nucleotides: TGTGCCAGCAGCTCTTCGGGACAGACCTACGAGCAGTACTTC. Translated: CASSSSGQTYEQYF. V is TRBV7-6 and J is TRBJ2-7, with TRBD1 identical over 7 bases. Germline CDR1 SGHVS, CDR2 FNYEAQ. Trimming cost V 4 bases and J 2 bases; bases outside gene matches: 5. The CDR3 runs to 14 residues.

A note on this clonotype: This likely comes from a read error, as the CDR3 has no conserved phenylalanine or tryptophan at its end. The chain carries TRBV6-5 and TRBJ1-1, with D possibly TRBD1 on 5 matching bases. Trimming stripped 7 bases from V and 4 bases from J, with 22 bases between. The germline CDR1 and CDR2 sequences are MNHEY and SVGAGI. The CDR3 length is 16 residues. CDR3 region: CASTTGLREARTEAFS. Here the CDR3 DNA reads TGTGCCAGCACCACGGGGCTTCGGGAGGCGCGCACTGAAGCTTTCTCT.

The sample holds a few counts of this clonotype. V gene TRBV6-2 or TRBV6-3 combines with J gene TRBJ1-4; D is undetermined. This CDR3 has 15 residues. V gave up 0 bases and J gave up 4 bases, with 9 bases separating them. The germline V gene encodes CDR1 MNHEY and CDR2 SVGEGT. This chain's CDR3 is CASSYSKTDNEKLFF. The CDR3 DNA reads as TGTGCCAGCAGTTACTCGAAAACTGATAATGAAAAACTGTTTTTT.

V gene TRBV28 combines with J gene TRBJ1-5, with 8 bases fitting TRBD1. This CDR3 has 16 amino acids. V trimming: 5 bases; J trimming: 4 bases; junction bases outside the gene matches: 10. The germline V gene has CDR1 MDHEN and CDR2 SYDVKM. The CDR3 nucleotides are TGTGCCAGCAGTCGCGTTGGGACAGGAGGTAATCAGCCCCAGCATTTT. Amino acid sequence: CASSRVGTGGNQPQHF.

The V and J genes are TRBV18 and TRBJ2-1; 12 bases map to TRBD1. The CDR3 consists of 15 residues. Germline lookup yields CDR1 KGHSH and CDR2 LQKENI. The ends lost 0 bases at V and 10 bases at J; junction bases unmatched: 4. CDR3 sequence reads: CASSPPGQGAYEQFF. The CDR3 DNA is TGTGCCAGCTCACCACCGGGACAGGGGGCCTACGAGCAGTTCTTC.

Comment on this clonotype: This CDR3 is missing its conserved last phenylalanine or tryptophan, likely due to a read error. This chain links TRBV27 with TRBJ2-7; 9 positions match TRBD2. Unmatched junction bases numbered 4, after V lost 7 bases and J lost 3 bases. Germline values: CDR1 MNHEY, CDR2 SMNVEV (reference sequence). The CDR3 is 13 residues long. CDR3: CASTRSGSYEQYL. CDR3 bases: TGTGCCAGCACCCGTAGCGGGAGCTACGAGCAGTACCTC.

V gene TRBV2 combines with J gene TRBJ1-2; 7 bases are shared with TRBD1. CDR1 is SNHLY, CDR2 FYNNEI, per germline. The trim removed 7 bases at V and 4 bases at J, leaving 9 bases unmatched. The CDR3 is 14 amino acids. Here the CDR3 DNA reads TGTGCCAGCACCGGGGACAGTAGCCTCTATGGCTACACCTTC. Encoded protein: CASTGDSSLYGYTF.

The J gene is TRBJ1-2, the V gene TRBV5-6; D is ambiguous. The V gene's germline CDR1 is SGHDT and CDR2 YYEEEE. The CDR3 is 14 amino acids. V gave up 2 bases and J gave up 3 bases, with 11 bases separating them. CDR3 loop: CASSFAESDYGYTF. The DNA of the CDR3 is TGTGCCAGCAGCTTTGCTGAGTCAGACTATGGCTACACCTTC.

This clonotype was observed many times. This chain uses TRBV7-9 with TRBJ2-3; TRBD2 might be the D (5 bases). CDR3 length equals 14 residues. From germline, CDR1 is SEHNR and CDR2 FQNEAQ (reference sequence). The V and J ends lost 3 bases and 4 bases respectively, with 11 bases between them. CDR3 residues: CASSFAGVPDTQYF. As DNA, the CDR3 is TGTGCCAGCAGCTTCGCCGGGGTACCAGATACGCAGTATTTT.

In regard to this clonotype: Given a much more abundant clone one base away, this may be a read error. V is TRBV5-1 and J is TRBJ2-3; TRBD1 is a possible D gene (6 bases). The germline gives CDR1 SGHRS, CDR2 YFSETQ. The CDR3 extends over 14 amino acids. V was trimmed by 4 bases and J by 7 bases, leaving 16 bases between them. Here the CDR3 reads CASSLGQSGNTQYF. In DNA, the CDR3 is TGCGCCAGCAGCCTCGGACAGAGTGGAAATACGCAGTATTTT.

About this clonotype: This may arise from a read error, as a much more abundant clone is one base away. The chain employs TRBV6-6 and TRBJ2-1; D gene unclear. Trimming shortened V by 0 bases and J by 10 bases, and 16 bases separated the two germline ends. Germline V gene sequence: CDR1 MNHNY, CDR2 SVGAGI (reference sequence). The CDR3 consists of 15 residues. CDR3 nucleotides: TGTGCCAGCAGTTACTCGACGTCCAGCACCTACGAGCAGTTCTTC. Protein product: CASSYSTSSTYEQFF.

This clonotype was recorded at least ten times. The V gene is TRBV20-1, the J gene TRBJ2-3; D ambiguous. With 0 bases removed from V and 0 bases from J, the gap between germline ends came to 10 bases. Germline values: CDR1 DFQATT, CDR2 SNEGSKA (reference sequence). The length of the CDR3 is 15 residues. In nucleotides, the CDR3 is TGCAGTGCTAGAGACATAAGAACTAGCACAGATACGCAGTATTTT. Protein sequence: CSARDIRTSTDTQYF.

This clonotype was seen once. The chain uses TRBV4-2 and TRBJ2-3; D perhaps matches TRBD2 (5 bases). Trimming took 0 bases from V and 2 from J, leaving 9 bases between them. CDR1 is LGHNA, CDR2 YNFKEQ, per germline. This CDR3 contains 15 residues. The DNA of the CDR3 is TGTGCCAGCAGCCAAGAGGTCGGGATCACAGATACGCAGTATTTT. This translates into CASSQEVGITDTQYF.

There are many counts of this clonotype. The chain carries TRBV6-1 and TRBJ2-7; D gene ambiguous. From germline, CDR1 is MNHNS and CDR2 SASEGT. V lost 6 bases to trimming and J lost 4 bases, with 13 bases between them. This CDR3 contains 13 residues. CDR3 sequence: CASSPEPTYEQYF. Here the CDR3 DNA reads TGTGCCAGCAGCCCGGAGCCTACGTACGAGCAGTACTTC.

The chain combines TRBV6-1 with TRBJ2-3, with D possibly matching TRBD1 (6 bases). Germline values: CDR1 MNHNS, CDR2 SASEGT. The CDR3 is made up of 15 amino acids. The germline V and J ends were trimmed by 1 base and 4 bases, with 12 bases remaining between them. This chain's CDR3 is CASSEGWGPSDTQYF. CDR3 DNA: TGTGCCAGCAGTGAAGGTTGGGGGCCTTCAGATACGCAGTATTTT.